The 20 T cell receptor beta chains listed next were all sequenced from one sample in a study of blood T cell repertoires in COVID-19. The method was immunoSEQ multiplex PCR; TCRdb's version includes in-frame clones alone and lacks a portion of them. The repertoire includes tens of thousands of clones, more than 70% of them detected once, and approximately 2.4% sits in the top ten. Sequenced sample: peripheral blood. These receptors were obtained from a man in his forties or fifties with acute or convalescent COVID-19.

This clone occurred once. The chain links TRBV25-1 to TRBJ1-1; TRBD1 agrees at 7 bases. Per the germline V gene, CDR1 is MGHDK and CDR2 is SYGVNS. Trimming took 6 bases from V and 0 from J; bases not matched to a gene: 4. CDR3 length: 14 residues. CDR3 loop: CASSLTGLNTEAFF. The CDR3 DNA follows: TGTGCCAGCAGCTTGACAGGGTTGAACACTGAAGCTTTCTTT.

The DNA for the CDR3 is TGCAGCGTCTCCGAACTCCGAAGCACAGATACGCAGTATTTT. It specifies CSVSELRSTDTQYF. The V call is TRBV29-1, the J call TRBJ2-3; no clear D gene. V lost 6 bases and J 0 bases, leaving 13 bases between the germline ends. This CDR3 comprises 14 residues. Germline V gene lookup returns CDR1 SQVTM and CDR2 ANQGSEA.

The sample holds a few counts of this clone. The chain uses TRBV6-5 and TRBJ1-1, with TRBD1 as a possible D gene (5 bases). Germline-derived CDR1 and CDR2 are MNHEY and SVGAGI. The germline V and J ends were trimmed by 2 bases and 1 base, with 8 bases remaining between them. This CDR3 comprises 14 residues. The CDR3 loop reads CASSYGGQNTEAFF. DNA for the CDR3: TGTGCCAGCAGTTACGGCGGACAGAACACTGAAGCTTTCTTT.

As DNA, the CDR3 is TGTGCCAGCAGCCCCCAGACTTCAACACGGGACAATGAGCAGTTCTTC. It encodes CASSPQTSTRDNEQFF. The rearrangement uses TRBV7-2 and TRBJ2-1; D is undetermined. The CDR3 has 16 residues. CDR1 SGHTA and CDR2 FQGNSA come from the germline V gene. Trimming took 5 bases from V and 5 from J, leaving 19 bases between them. The full variable domain, with the rest looked up from reference TRBV7-2 and TRBJ2-1, is GAGVSQSPSNKVTEKGKDVELRCDPISGHTALYWYRQSLGQGLEFLIYFQGNSAPDKSGLPSDRFSAERTGGSVSTLTIQRTQQEDSAVYLCASSPQTSTRDNEQFFGPGTRLTVL.

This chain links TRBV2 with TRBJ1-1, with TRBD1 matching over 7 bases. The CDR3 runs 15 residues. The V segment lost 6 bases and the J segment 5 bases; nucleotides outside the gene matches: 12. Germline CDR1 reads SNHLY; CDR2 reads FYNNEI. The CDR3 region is CASSSSYRGRTEAFF. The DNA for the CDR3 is TGTGCCAGCAGCTCCTCCTACAGGGGACGGACTGAAGCTTTCTTT.

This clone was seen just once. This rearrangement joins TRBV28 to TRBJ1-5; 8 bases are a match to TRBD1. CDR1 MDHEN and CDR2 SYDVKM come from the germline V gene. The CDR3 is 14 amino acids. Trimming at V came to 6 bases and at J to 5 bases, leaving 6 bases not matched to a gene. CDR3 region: CASSPSGGYQPQHF. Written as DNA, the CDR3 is TGTGCCAGCAGCCCCTCAGGGGGCTATCAGCCCCAGCATTTT.

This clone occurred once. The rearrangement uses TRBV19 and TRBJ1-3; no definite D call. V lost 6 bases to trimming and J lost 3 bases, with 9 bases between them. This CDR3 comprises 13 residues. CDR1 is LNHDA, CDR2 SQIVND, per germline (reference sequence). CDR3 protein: CASRGSGGNTIYF. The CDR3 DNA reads TGTGCCAGTAGGGGTTCGGGTGGAAACACCATATATTTT.

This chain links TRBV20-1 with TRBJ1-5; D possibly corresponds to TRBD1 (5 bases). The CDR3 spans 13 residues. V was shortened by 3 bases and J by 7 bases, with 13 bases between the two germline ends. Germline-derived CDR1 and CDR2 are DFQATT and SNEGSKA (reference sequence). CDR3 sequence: CSASKGRDQPQHF. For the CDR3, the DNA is TGCAGTGCTAGTAAGGGGCGAGACCAGCCCCAGCATTTT.

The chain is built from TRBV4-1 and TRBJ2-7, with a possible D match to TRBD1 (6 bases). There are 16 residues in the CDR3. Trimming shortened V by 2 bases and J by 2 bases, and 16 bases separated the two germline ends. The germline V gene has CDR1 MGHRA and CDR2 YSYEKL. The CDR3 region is CASSQNRDGQTYEQYF. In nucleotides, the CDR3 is TGCGCCAGCAGCCAAAACCGGGACGGACAGACCTACGAGCAGTACTTC.

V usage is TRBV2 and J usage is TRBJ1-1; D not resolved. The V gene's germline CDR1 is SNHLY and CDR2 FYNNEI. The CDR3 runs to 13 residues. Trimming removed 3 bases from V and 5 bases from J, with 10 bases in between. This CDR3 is CASSDRFWTEAFF. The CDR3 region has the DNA TGTGCCAGCAGTGACAGGTTTTGGACTGAAGCTTTCTTT.

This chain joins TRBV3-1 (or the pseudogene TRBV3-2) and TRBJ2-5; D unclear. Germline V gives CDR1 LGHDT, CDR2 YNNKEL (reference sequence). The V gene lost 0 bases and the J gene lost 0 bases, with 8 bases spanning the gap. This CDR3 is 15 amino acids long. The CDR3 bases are TGTGCCAGCAGCCAAGATCTTCGGTACCAAGAGACCCAGTACTTC. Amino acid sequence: CASSQDLRYQETQYF.

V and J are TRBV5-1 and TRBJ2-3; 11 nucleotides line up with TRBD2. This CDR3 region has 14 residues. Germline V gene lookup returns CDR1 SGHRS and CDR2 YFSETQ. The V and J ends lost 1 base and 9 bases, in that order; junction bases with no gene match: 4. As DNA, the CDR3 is TGCGCCAGCAGCTTGAGTAGCGGGGGGGCCACGCAGTATTTT. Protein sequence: CASSLSSGGATQYF.

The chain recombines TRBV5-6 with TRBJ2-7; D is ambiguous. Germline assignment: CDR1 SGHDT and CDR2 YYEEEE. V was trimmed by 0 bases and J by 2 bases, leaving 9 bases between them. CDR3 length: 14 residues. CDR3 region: CASSLVGGPYEQYV. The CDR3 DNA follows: TGTGCCAGCAGCTTGGTTGGTGGGCCCTACGAGCAGTACGTC.

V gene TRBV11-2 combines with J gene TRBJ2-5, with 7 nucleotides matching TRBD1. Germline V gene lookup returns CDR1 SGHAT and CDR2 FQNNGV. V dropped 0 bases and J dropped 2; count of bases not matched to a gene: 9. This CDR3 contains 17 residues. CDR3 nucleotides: TGTGCCAGCAGCTTAGATTTGAGACAGGGATTACAAGAGACCCAGTACTTC. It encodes CASSLDLRQGLQETQYF.

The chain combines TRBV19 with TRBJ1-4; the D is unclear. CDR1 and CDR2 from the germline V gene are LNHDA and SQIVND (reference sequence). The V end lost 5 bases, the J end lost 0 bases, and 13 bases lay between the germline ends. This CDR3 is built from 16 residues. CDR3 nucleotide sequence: TGTGCCAGTAGTGGTCAGACGGGAGCAACTAATGAAAAACTGTTTTTT. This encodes CASSGQTGATNEKLFF.

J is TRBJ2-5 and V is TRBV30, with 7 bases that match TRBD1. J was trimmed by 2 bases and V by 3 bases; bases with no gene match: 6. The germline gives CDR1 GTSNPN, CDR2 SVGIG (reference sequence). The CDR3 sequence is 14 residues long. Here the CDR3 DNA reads TGTGCCTGGAGGACAGGGTATGGTCAAGAGACCCAGTACTTC. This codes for CAWRTGYGQETQYF.

CDR3 sequence: CSARDQTEAFF. The DNA for the CDR3 is TGCAGTGCTAGAGATCAGACTGAAGCTTTCTTT. The chain uses TRBV20-1 and TRBJ1-1, with unresolved D. Trimming took 0 bases from V and 5 from J, leaving 4 bases between them. This CDR3 comprises 11 residues. Germline CDR1 reads DFQATT; CDR2 reads SNEGSKA (reference sequence).

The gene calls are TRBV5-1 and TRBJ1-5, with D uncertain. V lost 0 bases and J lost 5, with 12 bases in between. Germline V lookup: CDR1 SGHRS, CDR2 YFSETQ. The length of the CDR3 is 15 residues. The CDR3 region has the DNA TGCGCCAGCAGCTTGGACGCAGCGAAGGATCAGCCCCAGCATTTT. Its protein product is CASSLDAAKDQPQHF.

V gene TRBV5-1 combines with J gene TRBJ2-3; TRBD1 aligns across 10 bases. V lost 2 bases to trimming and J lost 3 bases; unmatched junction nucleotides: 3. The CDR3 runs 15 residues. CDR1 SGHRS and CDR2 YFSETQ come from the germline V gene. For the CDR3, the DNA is TGCGCCAGCAGCTTAAGGACAGGGGGTACAGATACGCAGTATTTT. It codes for CASSLRTGGTDTQYF.

CDR3 in amino acids: CASSLRTSGGQETQYF. CDR3 DNA: TGTGCCAGCAGCCTTCGGACTAGCGGGGGCCAAGAGACCCAGTACTTC. The genes are TRBV7-2 and TRBJ2-5, with 13 bases fitting TRBD2. Germline lookup yields CDR1 SGHTA and CDR2 FQGNSA. The CDR3 totals 16 residues. The J segment lost 1 base and the V segment lost 5 bases, leaving 4 bases of the junction unmatched.